These 27 T cell receptor beta chains were all obtained from the same sample, sequenced in a study of breast tumors, draining lymph nodes, adjacent tissues. TCRdb re-called the multiplex PCR reads through MiXCR, storing one row per CDR3 protein. The sample holds approximately 150,000 distinct CDR3 sequences, around 35% seen once. Axillary draining lymph nodes of breast cancer patients supplied the node samples. Sequencing input: axillary lymph node tissue. Receptors originate from a female donor with breast cancer. Some clones in this sample may be carry-over from other donors' samples.

Worth noting for this clonotype: A single base separates this from a much larger clone, so it may be a read error. The conserved phenylalanine or tryptophan is not found at the CDR3 terminus, so this likely reflects a read error. The rearrangement uses TRBV20-1 and TRBJ1-1; 10 bases are shared with TRBD1. The ends lost 3 bases at V and 3 bases at J; junction bases unmatched: 13. The CDR3 is 17 residues long. Germline CDR1 and CDR2: DFQATT and SNEGSKA (reference sequence). The DNA for the CDR3 is TGCAGTGCTAGGCCTCCCGTGGACAGGGGGGGGTACACTGAAGCTTTCTGT. This translates into CSARPPVDRGGYTEAFC.

The chain uses TRBV29-1 and TRBJ2-5; the D gene is possibly TRBD2 (7 bases). The V and J ends lost 6 bases and 5 bases respectively, with 19 bases between them. Germline CDR1 is SQVTM and CDR2 is ANQGSEA. The CDR3 loop spans 14 amino acids. CDR3 nucleotide sequence: TGCAGCGTCCCCCCGGGGGGCCTTTTGGAGACCCAGTACTTC. It translates to CSVPPGGLLETQYF. Full variable domain (outside the CDR3, taken from reference TRBV29-1 and TRBJ2-5): SAVISQKPSRDICQRGTSLTIQCQVDSQVTMMFWYRQQPGQSLTLIATANQGSEATYESGFVIDKFPISRPNLTFSTLTVSNMSPEDSSIYLCSVPPGGLLETQYFGPGTRLLVL.

This clonotype was recorded many times. The V gene is TRBV12-3 or TRBV12-4, the J gene TRBJ2-3, with 9 bases matching TRBD2. The CDR3 length is 16 residues. The J segment lost 4 bases and the V segment lost 3 bases, leaving 8 bases of the junction unmatched. CDR3 bases: TGTGCCAGCAGTTTCTGGGCGGGGGGGCCAGCAGATACGCAGTATTTT. Protein sequence: CASSFWAGGPADTQYF.

The chain joins TRBV7-3 to TRBJ2-5; possibly TRBD1 for D (5 bases). CDR3 length: 15 amino acids. With 2 bases removed from V and 5 bases from J, the gap between germline ends came to 15 bases. Germline CDR1 is SGHTA and CDR2 is FQGTGA. CDR3 loop: CASSLGVQGAETQYF. CDR3 coding DNA: TGTGCCAGCAGCTTAGGGGTTCAGGGTGCGGAGACCCAGTACTTC.

Ten or more counts support this clonotype. The J gene is TRBJ2-5, the V gene TRBV24-1, with D unresolved. The CDR3 has 16 residues. Trimming removed 4 bases from V and 1 base from J, with 15 bases in between. CDR1 KGHDR and CDR2 SFDVKD come from the germline V gene. CDR3 loop: CATSESQAYFQETQYF. DNA of the CDR3: TGTGCCACCAGTGAAAGCCAGGCGTACTTCCAAGAGACCCAGTACTTC.

This clonotype was observed at least ten times. A single base separates this from a much larger clone, so it may be a read error. This chain uses TRBV20-1 with TRBJ2-5; maybe TRBD1 (6 bases). Germline CDR1 and CDR2: DFQATT and SNEGSKA (reference sequence). Trimming pared 4 bases from V and 4 bases from J, leaving 19 bases between. The CDR3 spans 15 residues. CDR3 bases: TGCAGTGCTATCCAGGTGGCGATGGGGGCAGAGACCCAGTACTTC. This translates into CSAIQVAMGAETQYF.

In regard to this clonotype: A much larger clonotype is one base distant, so this may be a read error. This chain joins TRBV7-9 and TRBJ2-1; the match to TRBD2 covers 14 bases. Germline-derived CDR1 and CDR2 are SEHNR and FQNEAQ (reference sequence). There are 16 residues in the CDR3. The V gene end was trimmed by 5 bases and the J gene end by 4 bases; junction bases not matched to a gene: 4. In nucleotides, the CDR3 is TGTGCCAGCAGCCGGACTAGCGGGGGGCCTTACAATGAGCAGTTCTTC. Its translation is CASSRTSGGPYNEQFF. Supplemented by reference TRBV7-9 and TRBJ2-1, the full variable domain reads DTGVSQNPRHKITKRGQNVTFRCDPISEHNRLYWYRQTLGQGPEFLTYFQNEAQLEKSRLLSDRFSAERPKGSFSTLEIQRTEQGDSAMYLCASSRTSGGPYNEQFFGPGTRLTVL.

As to this clonotype: A much larger clone sits a single nucleotide away, making a read error possible. V gene TRBV28 combines with J gene TRBJ1-5; a weak D match, TRBD1 (5 bases). CDR1 and CDR2 from the germline V gene are MDHEN and SYDVKM. The CDR3 loop spans 15 amino acids. Written as DNA, the CDR3 is TGTGCCAGGAGTTACGGGGGGGATAGCAATCAGCCCCAGCATTTT. Amino acid sequence: CARSYGGDSNQPQHF.

Concerning this clonotype: Given a much more abundant clone one base away, this may be a read error. The rearrangement links TRBV5-4 to TRBJ2-5, with TRBD2 identical over 7 bases. CDR1 and CDR2 (germline): SGHNT, YYREEE (reference sequence). This CDR3 comprises 14 residues. The trim removed 6 bases at V and 1 base at J, leaving 6 bases unmatched. CDR3 region: CASTPGGGQETQYF. CDR3 nucleotides: TGTGCCAGCACCCCCGGCGGGGGCCAAGAGACCCAGTACTTC. The entire variable domain, with the rest obtained from reference TRBV5-4 and TRBJ2-5, is as follows: ETGVTQSPTHLIKTRGQQVTLRCSSQSGHNTVSWYQQALGQGPQFIFQYYREEENGRGNFPPRFSGLQFPNYSSELNVNALELDDSALYLCASTPGGGQETQYFGPGTRLLVL.

This clonotype was found many times. The J gene is TRBJ2-7, the V gene TRBV2; D might be TRBD1 (6 bases). Germline assignment: CDR1 SNHLY and CDR2 FYNNEI. The germline V and J ends were trimmed by 6 bases and 2 bases, with 14 bases remaining between them. This CDR3 comprises 14 residues. CDR3 nucleotide sequence: TGTGCCAGCAGAGGGCCTGGGGGCGCCTACGAGCAGTACTTC. It codes for CASRGPGGAYEQYF.

To note about this clonotype: One end of the junction does not line up with germline, which may come from a read error. The genes are TRBV19 and TRBJ2-3; 7 bases agree with TRBD2. The CDR3 loop spans 18 amino acids. Germline V gives CDR1 LNHDA, CDR2 SQIVND (reference sequence). CDR3 nucleotides: TGTGCCAGTAGTGTCCGACCCCAGCGGGAAGGATTCACAAATACGCCGTATTTT. Protein: CASSVRPQREGFTNTPYF.

With regard to this clonotype: Just one base apart from a much larger clone, this may be a read error. CDR3 DNA sequence: TGTGCCAGCAGGCAAGAGTTTAACAGGGAGAGTGAAAAACTGTTTTTT. Translated, it gives CASRQEFNRESEKLFF. The V gene is TRBV3-1, the J gene TRBJ1-4, with a tentative D call TRBD1 (6 bases). This CDR3 region has 16 residues. Germline V CDR1 and CDR2: LGHDT, YNNKEL (reference sequence).

The V call is TRBV7-2, the J call TRBJ1-2; tentatively, D is TRBD1 (6 bases). Trimming shortened V by 1 base and J by 8 bases, and 14 bases separated the two germline ends. The germline V gene has CDR1 SGHTA and CDR2 FQGNSA. The CDR3 runs to 14 residues. CDR3 region: CASSLVSGAGGYTF. The CDR3 region has the DNA TGTGCCAGCAGCTTAGTGTCAGGGGCAGGAGGCTACACCTTC.

Of note for this clonotype: A much larger clone sits a single nucleotide away, making a read error possible. J is TRBJ2-7 and V is TRBV6-5; 10 bases agree with TRBD2. There are 15 residues in the CDR3. Trimming removed 5 bases from V and 4 bases from J; junction bases left unmatched: 8. Germline V CDR1 and CDR2: MNHEY, SVGAGI. In DNA, the CDR3 is TGTGCCAGCAGTCACTTGGCTAGCGGGGGATACGAGCAGTACTTC. Encoded protein: CASSHLASGGYEQYF.

This clonotype was detected many times. The chain is built from TRBV6-1 and TRBJ2-2; D might be TRBD1 (7 bases). From germline, CDR1 is MNHNS and CDR2 SASEGT. This CDR3 region has 13 residues. Trimming cost V 7 bases and J 4 bases, with 10 bases left between them. Here the CDR3 reads CASNRGGTGELFF. CDR3 nucleotides: TGTGCCAGCAACAGGGGAGGCACCGGGGAGCTGTTTTTT.

As regards this clonotype: Germline and junction disagree at one end, which may indicate a read error. The genes are TRBV4-1 and TRBJ2-3; unclear D gene. Germline lookup yields CDR1 MGHRA and CDR2 YSYEKL. The CDR3 covers 13 residues. CDR3 protein: CASGQVSTDTQYF. The CDR3 DNA is TGCGCCAGCGGCCAAGTTTCCACAGATACGCAGTATTTT.

This clonotype was counted at least ten times. The V call is TRBV11-2, the J call TRBJ2-2, with 9 bases that match TRBD1. V lost 2 bases to trimming and J lost 4 bases; unmatched junction nucleotides: 11. This CDR3 is 18 amino acids long. Germline CDR1 is SGHAT and CDR2 is FQNNGV. In DNA, the CDR3 is TGTGCCAGCAGCTTAATAGTAGAGGACAGGGGAGTCACCGGGGAGCTGTTTTTT. Protein: CASSLIVEDRGVTGELFF.

As to this clonotype: Being one base from a much bigger clone, this may be a read error. The rearrangement uses TRBV5-1 and TRBJ2-5, with a weak D call TRBD2 (5 bases). Looked up from germline, CDR1 is SGHRS and CDR2 is YFSETQ. There are 15 residues in the CDR3. The V end lost 4 bases, the J end lost 1 base, and 14 bases lay between the germline ends. The CDR3 spells CASSPRESGQETQYF. The CDR3 nucleotides are TGCGCCAGCAGCCCGAGGGAGAGCGGCCAAGAGACCCAGTACTTC. Filled out from reference TRBV5-1 and TRBJ2-5, the complete variable domain reads KAGVTQTPRYLIKTRGQQVTLSCSPISGHRSVSWYQQTPGQGLQFLFEYFSETQRNKGNFPGRFSGRQFSNSRSEMNVSTLELGDSALYLCASSPRESGQETQYFGPGTRLLVL.

About this clonotype itself: A read error is possible here, since a much larger clone lies one base away. The gene calls are TRBV6-1 and TRBJ1-5; 7 bases map to TRBD1. The V segment lost 5 bases and the J segment 5 bases; nucleotides outside the gene matches: 9. There are 15 residues in the CDR3. From germline, CDR1 is MNHNS and CDR2 SASEGT. The CDR3 region is CASSQTGSGHQPQHF. The CDR3 nucleotides read TGTGCCAGCAGTCAGACAGGGTCCGGTCATCAGCCCCAGCATTTT.

The chain links TRBV28 to TRBJ2-3; 8 positions agree with TRBD1. This CDR3 contains 17 residues. Germline V gene lookup returns CDR1 MDHEN and CDR2 SYDVKM. V was pared by 1 base and J by 2 bases, with 8 bases of the junction left unmatched. For the CDR3, the DNA is TGTGCCAGCAGTTTATCGATAAAGACAGGGGACACAGATACGCAGTATTTT. It specifies CASSLSIKTGDTDTQYF.

This clonotype was counted a few times. This chain uses TRBV19 with TRBJ1-1, with TRBD1 matching 8 bases. Germline CDR1 reads LNHDA; CDR2 reads SQIVND (reference sequence). V dropped 5 bases and J dropped 3; count of bases not matched to a gene: 17. The CDR3 is 18 residues long. The CDR3 region is CASSPTGDLVEEDTEAFF. In nucleotides, the CDR3 is TGTGCCAGTAGTCCGACAGGGGATTTGGTTGAGGAGGACACTGAAGCTTTCTTT.

This clonotype was counted at least ten times. The chain has TRBV6-5 and TRBJ1-5; TRBD1 agrees at 9 bases. The junction had 9 bases not matched to a gene; V was cut back by 6 bases and J by 6 bases. The CDR3 runs to 15 residues. CDR1 and CDR2 (germline): MNHEY, SVGAGI. CDR3 residues: CASSHRDRASQPQHF. CDR3 coding DNA: TGTGCCAGCAGCCACCGGGACAGGGCGAGTCAGCCCCAGCATTTT.

This clonotype came up many times. The chain employs TRBV6-1 and TRBJ2-7; TRBD1 might be the D (6 bases). CDR1 MNHNS and CDR2 SASEGT come from the germline V gene. The length of the CDR3 is 16 residues. Trimming took off 1 base at V and 2 bases at J, with 15 bases between the two ends. The CDR3 region has the DNA TGTGCCAGCAGTGAAGACCCAAGGGGGTTCACCTACGAGCAGTACTTC. Encoded protein: CASSEDPRGFTYEQYF.

The sample holds many counts of this clonotype. One base away lies a much larger clone, so this may be a sequencing read error. CDR3 amino acids: CASSLELAASYEQYF. CDR3 sequence (DNA): TGTGCCAGCAGCTTAGAACTAGCGGCTTCCTACGAGCAGTACTTC. This sequence joins TRBV11-2 and TRBJ2-7; TRBD2 matches at 8 bases. Germline CDR1 and CDR2: SGHAT and FQNNGV. The CDR3 totals 15 residues. Unmatched junction bases numbered 2, after V lost 0 bases and J lost 1 base. Full variable domain (outside the CDR3, taken from reference TRBV11-2 and TRBJ2-7): EAGVAQSPRYKIIEKRQSVAFWCNPISGHATLYWYQQILGQGPKLLIQFQNNGVVDDSQLPKDRFSAERLKGVDSTLKIQPAKLEDSAVYLCASSLELAASYEQYFGPGTRLTVT.

This clonotype was observed many times. The chain recombines TRBV5-5 with TRBJ1-3; possible D gene TRBD1, 5 bases. The CDR3 is 13 amino acids. The V gene's germline CDR1 is SGHKS and CDR2 YYEKEE (reference sequence). Trimming shortened V by 0 bases and J by 5 bases, and 6 bases separated the two germline ends. CDR3 sequence: CASSLAGRNTIYF. The CDR3 DNA follows: TGTGCCAGCAGCTTGGCAGGGAGAAACACCATATATTTT.

V gene TRBV9 combines with J gene TRBJ1-5; D perhaps matches TRBD1 (6 bases). Germline CDR1 reads SGDLS; CDR2 reads YYNGEE. Trimming took off 5 bases at V and 13 bases at J, with 13 bases between the two ends. The CDR3 is 11 amino acids. The DNA of the CDR3 is TGTGCCAGCAGTTACCGGGACACTCAGCATTTT. Amino acids: CASSYRDTQHF.

This clonotype has ten or more counts. The CDR3 spells CATSAPGNQPQHF. The CDR3 DNA is TGTGCCACCAGTGCCCCCGGCAATCAGCCCCAGCATTTT. The chain carries TRBV24-1 and TRBJ1-5; D uncertain. CDR1 and CDR2 from the germline V gene are KGHDR and SFDVKD. Trimming left V 5 bases short and J 2 bases short, with 6 bases between. The CDR3 has 13 residues.